This T cell receptor beta chain was recorded in a study of shared clonotypes between healthy human individuals. Several immunoSEQ plates received, in even portions, the genomic DNA of each subset. Method: immunoSEQ multiplex PCR; TCRdb's copy keeps in-frame clones and lacks some. The data hold fewer than 1.6 million clones, with 98% observed a single time. Every donor, a Caucasian adult, lived in Nashville, Tennessee. Study-level findings and limits: For naive CD4 cells, approximately 5% of clonotypes were shared across a handful of donors.

CDR1 is LNHNV, CDR2 YYDKDF, per germline (reference sequence). V lost 9 bases to trimming and J lost 5 bases; unmatched junction nucleotides: 7. This CDR3 contains 14 residues. For this clone: Its cognate antigen is unknown. Other DNA sequences in the sample encode the same CDR3.

The sequence derives from a young man in good health. This chain connects TRBV15 to TRBJ2-5; 12 positions agree with TRBD1. What was sequenced was naive CD4+ T cells sorted from blood. The subset here: CD45RA+ positively selected. The CDR3 here is CATSRDRGRETQYF. Written as DNA, the CDR3 is TGTGCCACGAGCCGGGACAGGGGGCGGGAGACCCAGTACTTC.